The TCR beta chain under discussion was sequenced for a study of CD8+ T cells in alopecia areata. Overall study findings and caveats: Only one nonresponder was present, which leaves the link between baseline CD8+ expansion and response uncertain.

As regards this clone: Its antigen remains unidentified.

The treatment: oral pan-JAK inhibitor, 5-10 mg twice daily. Both peripheral blood and punch biopsies of lesional scalp skin were obtained from patients who had alopecia areata. This CDR3 has 14 residues. The V end lost 0 bases, the J end lost 5 bases, and 11 bases lay between the germline ends. In germline, CDR1 is ENHRY, CDR2 SYGVKD. Extracted RNA was reverse transcribed into cDNA, the sequencing template. Repertoires were generated with immunoSEQ multiplex PCR, while TCRdb's copy carries only in-frame clones and drops some. Of 110,000 to 150,000 clones in the sample, 80% to 90% were seen once. The chain joins TRBV10-3 to TRBJ2-7, with D perhaps TRBD2 (5 bases). This sequence originates from a human donor with alopecia areata. The starting material was CD8+ T cells sorted from blood, obtained at week 4, from a patient treated with tofacitinib. The CDR3 spells CAISESGGGNEQYF. DNA for the CDR3: TGTGCCATCAGTGAGTCTGGAGGTGGGAACGAGCAGTACTTC.